The 4 T cell receptor beta chains below all came from one sample that was sequenced in a study of shared clonotypes between healthy human individuals. The repertoire was sequenced with immunoSEQ multiplex PCR; TCRdb's copy has only in-frame clones and lacks some. Among approximately 620,000 clones listed, about 96% were seen once. Sequencing was done on a sample of naive CD4+ T cells sorted from blood. Subset noted: CD45RA+ positively selected. All receptors come from a young woman in good health.

This CDR3 reads CATSRVWRQGATNEKLFF. The CDR3 DNA reads TGTGCCACCAGCAGAGTGTGGAGACAGGGAGCAACTAATGAAAAACTGTTTTTT. V gene TRBV15 combines with J gene TRBJ1-4, with 7 bases aligning to TRBD1. J gave up 0 bases and V 1 base, and 8 bases lay outside the gene matches. There are 18 residues in the CDR3. Germline V gene lookup returns CDR1 LNHNV and CDR2 YYDKDF (reference sequence).

This chain links TRBV10-2 with TRBJ2-7; 9 bases are shared with TRBD1. The CDR3 is 15 residues long. Germline V CDR1 and CDR2: WSHSY, SAAADI. The J segment lost 4 bases and the V segment lost 6 bases, leaving 10 bases of the junction unmatched. CDR3 nucleotide sequence: TGCGCCAGCAGAGGGGGGGGACAGGGATGGTACGAGCAGTACTTC. Translation gives CASRGGGQGWYEQYF.

This chain links TRBV6-5 with TRBJ1-5; no clear D gene. Germline CDR1 MNHEY, CDR2 SVGAGI. Trimming stripped 6 bases from V and 0 bases from J, with 6 bases between. This CDR3 has 13 amino acids. CDR3: CASRRDSNQPQHF. CDR3 bases: TGTGCCAGCAGAAGAGATAGCAATCAGCCCCAGCATTTT.

This chain uses TRBV9 with TRBJ1-4, with D unresolved. The CDR3 covers 14 residues. V lost 0 bases to trimming and J lost 8 bases, with 11 bases between them. Germline lookup yields CDR1 SGDLS and CDR2 YYNGEE. The CDR3 loop reads CASSVGGLEEKLFF. The CDR3 nucleotides are TGTGCCAGCAGCGTAGGAGGGTTGGAGGAAAAACTGTTTTTT.